The TCR beta chain described here comes from a study of blood T cell repertoires in COVID-19. About the research overall: From the United States, Italy and Spain came samples of acute and convalescent COVID-19. Sample material is recorded as cDNA or gDNA derived from T cells, B-cell-depleted T cells, or PBMCs.

Unmatched junction bases numbered 8, after V lost 11 bases and J lost 0 bases. CDR1 and CDR2 (germline): ENHRY, SYGVKD. The CDR3 has 14 residues. Original processing notes: Nucleated cell number was recorded as an estimate derived from reference gene primer amplification. TCRdb's copy holds only in-frame clones and misses some; the assay was immunoSEQ multiplex PCR. That table furnishes V, J and clone size, whereas the DNA furnished D and trimming. The data contain some 120,000 clones, over 75% of them singletons. V gene TRBV10-3 combines with J gene TRBJ2-5, with 8 bases identical to TRBD2. The receptor comes from a man in his sixties with acute or convalescent COVID-19. The sample taken for sequencing was peripheral blood. The chain's CDR3 is CAVSGGRDQETQYF. The CDR3 region has the DNA TGTGCCGTGAGCGGGGGCCGTGACCAAGAGACCCAGTACTTC.